This T cell receptor beta chain emerged from a study of regulatory T cells in long-lasting Graves disease. Specified time point: newly diagnosed GD, antithyroid drugs for less than 3 months. There was RNA extracted from PBMCs, and the TCR library was made from it. Per the germline V gene, CDR1 is SGHRS and CDR2 is YFSETQ. This CDR3 is 16 amino acids long. Trimming took off 4 bases at V and 1 base at J, with 15 bases between the two ends. Study results and caveats: The work looked only at peripheral blood and did not look at thyroid tissue. Persistent patients shared more public clonotypes (approximately 2,800) than new patients (under 1,000).

This clonotype turned up a few times. Its specificity is not known. With iRepertoire HTBI primers and Arm-PCR of CDR3 regions, TCR beta libraries were built. TCRdb called the multiplex PCR reads again in MiXCR, with one record for every CDR3 protein. Of fewer than 350,000 distinct CDR3 sequences listed, about a sixth were seen once; the top ten hold around 37%. The chain is built from TRBV5-1 and TRBJ2-4, with D possibly TRBD2 on 7 matching bases. The material was peripheral blood mononuclear cells (PBMCs), obtained at new diagnosis, from a patient treated with antithyroid drugs. The TCR originated in a female donor with Graves disease. The CDR3 sequence: CASSQGGASAKNIQYF. The CDR3 DNA reads as TGCGCCAGCAGCCAAGGGGGGGCATCTGCCAAAAACATTCAGTACTTC.